Shown below are 32 T cell receptor beta chains from a single sample sequenced in a study of blood T cells in healthy people across ages. A second about 7 to 11 cycle PCR used barcoded and J-beta primers. TCRdb processed the 5' RACE reads anew with MiXCR; each CDR3 protein has one entry. The repertoire holds fewer than 950,000 distinct CDR3 sequences, with about 55% as singletons. The sequencing input was blood. These receptor sequences come from a man older than 75 in good health.

This chain uses TRBV6-1 with TRBJ1-5; D gene uncertain. This CDR3 has 14 amino acids. Trimming left V 0 bases short and J 3 bases short, with 6 bases between. The germline V gene has CDR1 MNHNS and CDR2 SASEGT. The CDR3: CASSEATVNQPQHF. The CDR3 DNA sequence: TGTGCCAGCAGTGAAGCAACGGTCAATCAGCCCCAGCATTTT.

The chain couples TRBV4-1 to TRBJ1-6, with a weak D call TRBD1 (5 bases). The ends were cut back, 0 bases at V and 9 bases at J, with 15 bases in the middle. This CDR3 has 16 amino acids. CDR1 and CDR2 (germline): MGHRA, YSYEKL. DNA of the CDR3: TGCGCCAGCAGCCAAGATTTGGGGGGAGGGAGTTCACCCCTCCACTTT. Translation gives CASSQDLGGGSSPLHF.

This rearrangement joins TRBV7-9 to TRBJ2-7; D unclear. Trimming left V 3 bases short and J 6 bases short, with 21 bases between. CDR1 is SEHNR and CDR2 is FQNEAQ in the germline V gene (reference sequence). This CDR3 is 16 amino acids long. The DNA for the CDR3 is TGTGCCAGCAGCTTGTCCAAGGGCTCGACTTCCCCCGAGCAGTACTTC. It encodes CASSLSKGSTSPEQYF. Full variable domain (missing parts from reference TRBV7-9 and TRBJ2-7): DTGVSQNPRHKITKRGQNVTFRCDPISEHNRLYWYRQTLGQGPEFLTYFQNEAQLEKSRLLSDRFSAERPKGSFSTLEIQRTEQGDSAMYLCASSLSKGSTSPEQYFGPGTRLTVT.

V usage is TRBV2 and J usage is TRBJ1-1, with 7 positions matching TRBD1. The germline V gene has CDR1 SNHLY and CDR2 FYNNEI. V was pared by 6 bases and J by 4 bases, with 5 bases of the junction left unmatched. The CDR3 runs to 13 residues. The CDR3 nucleotides read TGTGCCAGCAGCCGAGGGGGCGGCACTGAAGCTTTCTTT. This codes for CASSRGGGTEAFF.

The chain joins TRBV6-5 to TRBJ2-5, with D uncertain. The CDR3 loop spans 14 amino acids. Looked up from germline, CDR1 is MNHEY and CDR2 is SVGAGI. The ends were cut back, 6 bases at V and 7 bases at J, with 18 bases in the middle. The CDR3 DNA reads TGTGCCAGCAGGCCTCTTAAATACCAAAGGACCCAGTACTTC. It is translated as CASRPLKYQRTQYF.

This chain links TRBV20-1 with TRBJ1-2; the match to TRBD1 covers 7 bases. This CDR3 has 15 amino acids. Germline V CDR1 and CDR2: DFQATT, SNEGSKA (reference sequence). The junction had 15 bases not matched to a gene; V was cut back by 5 bases and J by 6 bases. The CDR3 spells CSAYPKTGSVDGYTF. The CDR3 DNA sequence: TGCAGTGCTTATCCTAAGACAGGGAGTGTAGATGGCTACACCTTC.

To note about this clonotype: Sequence at one end of the junction differs from germline and may be a read error. The rearrangement joins TRBV20-1 to TRBJ2-3, with 8 bases fitting TRBD1. Germline CDR1 DFQATT, CDR2 SNEGSKA (reference sequence). The CDR3 contains 15 residues. The CDR3 DNA reads as TGCAGTGCTAGAGATCTGGACAGGGCGACAGGTACGCAGTATTTT. Its protein is CSARDLDRATGTQYF.

The rearrangement links TRBV6-6 to TRBJ2-3; weak D call: TRBD2 (6 bases). The CDR3 spans 16 residues. With 5 bases removed from V and 0 bases from J, the gap between germline ends came to 15 bases. Germline CDR1 is MNHNY and CDR2 is SVGAGI (reference sequence). The CDR3 DNA follows: TGTGCCAGCAGTCCACGGGGGACGCCAAGCACAGATACGCAGTATTTT. The encoded protein is CASSPRGTPSTDTQYF.

This clonotype was found once. V is TRBV5-1 and J is TRBJ2-5; no firm D call. V lost 4 bases and J 4 bases, leaving 11 bases between the germline ends. This CDR3 comprises 13 residues. The V gene's germline CDR1 is SGHRS and CDR2 YFSETQ. The CDR3 DNA follows: TGCGCCAGCAGCGTGAAGGGTCCAGAGACCCAGTACTTC. Its protein product is CASSVKGPETQYF.

The V and J genes are TRBV7-4 and TRBJ1-3, with a tentative D call TRBD1 (6 bases). V lost 6 bases to trimming and J lost 2 bases, with 14 bases between them. Looked up from germline, CDR1 is SGHVT and CDR2 is SQSDAQ. The CDR3 covers 15 residues. CDR3 region: CASRAQGNPGNTIYF. CDR3 bases: TGTGCCAGCAGGGCCCAGGGGAACCCTGGAAACACCATATATTTT.

This clonotype has more than one count but fewer than ten. V gene TRBV10-2 combines with J gene TRBJ1-1; perhaps TRBD1 as D (5 bases). This CDR3 is built from 16 residues. Per germline, CDR1 WSHSY and CDR2 SAAADI. Trimming took 4 bases from V and 4 from J, leaving 19 bases between them. The CDR3, as DNA: TGCGCCAGCAGTGTTCGGGCCGCAGGCGGGGGCACTGAAGCTTTCTTT. It translates to CASSVRAAGGGTEAFF.

V is TRBV5-1 and J is TRBJ2-2; D is uncertain. CDR1 and CDR2 from the germline V gene are SGHRS and YFSETQ. The V and J ends lost 5 bases and 2 bases respectively, with 13 bases between them. The CDR3 is made up of 15 amino acids. The CDR3 protein is CASRGSNPNTGELFF. The CDR3 DNA reads TGCGCCAGCAGGGGCAGCAATCCCAACACCGGGGAGCTGTTTTTT. Drawing the rest from reference TRBV5-1 and TRBJ2-2, the complete variable domain is KAGVTQTPRYLIKTRGQQVTLSCSPISGHRSVSWYQQTPGQGLQFLFEYFSETQRNKGNFPGRFSGRQFSNSRSEMNVSTLELGDSALYLCASRGSNPNTGELFFGEGSRLTVL.

The chain employs TRBV2 and TRBJ2-2; D perhaps matches TRBD1 (6 bases). The CDR3 has 14 residues. Trimming left V 6 bases short and J 5 bases short, with 13 bases between. Germline-derived CDR1 and CDR2 are SNHLY and FYNNEI. CDR3 amino acids: CASSPIQGTGELFF. For the CDR3, the DNA is TGTGCCAGCAGCCCCATACAGGGTACCGGGGAGCTGTTTTTT.

V gene TRBV7-9 combines with J gene TRBJ1-6, with 7 bases fitting TRBD1. The germline gives CDR1 SEHNR, CDR2 FQNEAQ (reference sequence). The J segment lost 10 bases and the V segment lost 5 bases, leaving 5 bases of the junction unmatched. This CDR3 has 13 residues. The CDR3 region is CASSAQGKSPLHF. The CDR3 DNA reads as TGTGCCAGCAGCGCACAGGGGAAGTCACCCCTCCACTTT.

The chain links TRBV7-2 to TRBJ2-4; perhaps TRBD1 as D (6 bases). V was shortened by 6 bases and J by 0 bases, with 12 bases between the two germline ends. Germline values: CDR1 SGHTA, CDR2 FQGNSA. This CDR3 contains 15 residues. In nucleotides, the CDR3 is TGTGCCAGCAGGCTGACCAGGGGAGCCAAAAACATTCAGTACTTC. Translating gives CASRLTRGAKNIQYF. Complete variable domain (other parts from reference TRBV7-2 and TRBJ2-4): GAGVSQSPSNKVTEKGKDVELRCDPISGHTALYWYRQSLGQGLEFLIYFQGNSAPDKSGLPSDRFSAERTGGSVSTLTIQRTQQEDSAVYLCASRLTRGAKNIQYFGAGTRLSVL.

The chain combines TRBV29-1 with TRBJ2-7; 9 nucleotides line up with TRBD1. The CDR3 loop spans 12 amino acids. Germline V gene sequence: CDR1 SQVTM, CDR2 ANQGSEA. Germline trimming cut 6 bases from V and 1 base from J; bases unmatched to any gene: 1. Here the CDR3 DNA reads TGCAGCGTCGGGACAGGGTCCTACGAGCAGTACTTC. Protein sequence: CSVGTGSYEQYF.

The chain combines TRBV9 with TRBJ1-4, with D unclear. Trimming took off 4 bases at V and 4 bases at J, with 8 bases between the two ends. The CDR3 covers 13 residues. Germline V gene data show CDR1 as SGDLS and CDR2 as YYNGEE. CDR3: CASSPPNNEKLFF. The CDR3 DNA reads as TGTGCCAGCAGCCCCCCTAATAATGAAAAACTGTTTTTT.

The chain is built from TRBV12-3 or TRBV12-4 and TRBJ2-3; weak D call: TRBD2 (6 bases). This CDR3 has 15 residues. V gave up 5 bases and J gave up 7 bases, with 19 bases separating them. CDR3 in amino acids: CASSLPGLAGYTQYF. The CDR3 DNA follows: TGTGCCAGCAGTCTGCCGGGACTGGCAGGTTATACGCAGTATTTT.

The genes are TRBV12-3 or TRBV12-4 and TRBJ1-4, with a possible D match to TRBD1 (5 bases). The CDR3 has 14 amino acids. Trimming took off 7 bases at V and 8 bases at J, with 17 bases between the two ends. The CDR3 loop reads CASTLERAGEKLFF. The CDR3 DNA follows: TGTGCCAGCACCCTTGAGCGGGCAGGGGAAAAACTGTTTTTT.

This sequence joins TRBV18 and TRBJ2-7; 7 bases map to TRBD1. The CDR3 has 14 residues. CDR1 is KGHSH and CDR2 is LQKENI in the germline V gene. The junction had 8 bases not matched to a gene; V was cut back by 3 bases and J by 6 bases. CDR3 amino acids: CASSPRQGWAEQYF. CDR3 coding DNA: TGTGCCAGCTCACCGCGACAGGGATGGGCCGAGCAGTACTTC.

V gene TRBV6-6 combines with J gene TRBJ2-1; possible D gene TRBD2, 6 bases. Per the germline V gene, CDR1 is MNHNY and CDR2 is SVGAGI (reference sequence). Trimming took off 4 bases at V and 6 bases at J, with 19 bases between the two ends. The CDR3 has 16 residues. CDR3 residues: CASSSLGGGGVNEQFF. CDR3 DNA: TGTGCCAGCAGTTCTCTTGGGGGAGGCGGGGTCAATGAGCAGTTCTTC.

This rearrangement joins TRBV5-5 to TRBJ2-3; D not resolved. Germline V gene lookup returns CDR1 SGHKS and CDR2 YYEKEE (reference sequence). CDR3 length: 14 amino acids. V was shortened by 4 bases and J by 14 bases, with 23 bases between the two germline ends. CDR3 coding DNA: TGTGCCAGCAGCCGCGCCGGACGGTCAGGAGACGCGTATTTT. Amino acids: CASSRAGRSGDAYF.

This clonotype was observed a few times. This chain links TRBV24-1 with TRBJ2-1; 9 bases line up with TRBD1. The ends lost 8 bases at V and 10 bases at J; junction bases unmatched: 5. The CDR3 has 12 residues. Germline V lookup: CDR1 KGHDR, CDR2 SFDVKD. CDR3 loop: CATKGTGHEQFF. The CDR3 DNA follows: TGTGCCACCAAGGGGACAGGGCACGAGCAGTTCTTC.

V gene TRBV7-2 combines with J gene TRBJ2-5, with a possible D match to TRBD1 (6 bases). Looked up from germline, CDR1 is SGHTA and CDR2 is FQGNSA. Trimming removed 1 base at V and 5 bases at J, with 11 bases between. The CDR3 covers 14 residues. The CDR3 reads CASSLGDNTETQYF. CDR3 sequence (DNA): TGTGCCAGCAGCTTAGGGGACAATACGGAGACCCAGTACTTC.

The chain has TRBV5-1 and TRBJ1-2; TRBD1 might be the D (6 bases). The CDR3 totals 12 residues. From germline, CDR1 is SGHRS and CDR2 YFSETQ. Trimming took 4 bases from V and 7 from J, leaving 11 bases between them. The CDR3 region is CASSVQGTGYTF. The CDR3 DNA sequence: TGCGCCAGCAGCGTACAGGGTACTGGCTACACCTTC.

The chain uses TRBV12-3 or TRBV12-4 and TRBJ2-1, with D perhaps TRBD2 (6 bases). The CDR3 covers 14 residues. Deletions cut 3 bases from V and 6 bases from J, with 12 bases between. CDR3 loop: CASSFGGASNEQFF. The CDR3 bases are TGTGCCAGCAGTTTCGGGGGAGCGAGCAATGAGCAGTTCTTC.

V and J are TRBV29-1 and TRBJ1-4; 9 bases line up with TRBD1. Trimming removed 7 bases from V and 10 bases from J; junction bases left unmatched: 10. The CDR3 is 13 residues long. CDR1 SQVTM and CDR2 ANQGSEA come from the germline V gene. The CDR3 region is CSARTGEGGKLFF. Here the CDR3 DNA reads TGCAGCGCCCGGACAGGGGAAGGTGGAAAACTGTTTTTT.

The CDR3, as DNA: TGTGCCAGCAGTTCGTGGGAGGGGGCGCCGAGCAATCAGCCCCAGCATTTT. Its translation: CASSSWEGAPSNQPQHF. V is TRBV12-3 or TRBV12-4 and J is TRBJ1-5, with 7 bases aligning to TRBD1. J gave up 1 base and V 4 bases, and 10 bases lay outside the gene matches. CDR3 length: 17 residues.

The chain links TRBV15 to TRBJ2-1; 10 bases agree with TRBD2. This CDR3 region has 16 residues. The ends lost 4 bases at V and 2 bases at J; junction bases unmatched: 5. Germline assignment: CDR1 LNHNV and CDR2 YYDKDF (reference sequence). CDR3 amino acids: CATSTSGLAAYNEQFF. The CDR3 bases are TGTGCCACCAGCACGTCTGGACTAGCGGCCTACAATGAGCAGTTCTTC.

This clonotype was seen only a few times. The chain joins TRBV10-1 to TRBJ2-3; the D gene is possibly TRBD1 (6 bases). Deletions cut 0 bases from V and 14 bases from J, with 15 bases between. This CDR3 region has 13 residues. The germline CDR1 and CDR2 sequences are WNHNN and SYGVQD (reference sequence). The CDR3: CASSESGALYAYF. The CDR3 DNA sequence: TGCGCCAGCAGTGAGTCGGGGGCCCTATACGCGTATTTT.

The chain employs TRBV20-1 and TRBJ2-4, with TRBD2 matching over 11 bases. This CDR3 comprises 17 residues. The germline V gene has CDR1 DFQATT and CDR2 SNEGSKA (reference sequence). V lost 1 base to trimming and J lost 13 bases; unmatched junction nucleotides: 18. CDR3: CSARGGLFSGRAREQYF. CDR3 coding DNA: TGCAGTGCTAGAGGAGGCCTATTTAGCGGGAGGGCCAGGGAGCAGTACTTC.

A few counts support this clonotype. The gene calls are TRBV4-1 and TRBJ2-3; D is undetermined. V was pared by 0 bases and J by 5 bases, with 12 bases between. The germline V gene has CDR1 MGHRA and CDR2 YSYEKL. CDR3 length: 15 amino acids. The CDR3 region is CASSQDGLDQDTQYF. CDR3 coding DNA: TGCGCCAGCAGCCAAGATGGGCTAGACCAAGATACGCAGTATTTT.